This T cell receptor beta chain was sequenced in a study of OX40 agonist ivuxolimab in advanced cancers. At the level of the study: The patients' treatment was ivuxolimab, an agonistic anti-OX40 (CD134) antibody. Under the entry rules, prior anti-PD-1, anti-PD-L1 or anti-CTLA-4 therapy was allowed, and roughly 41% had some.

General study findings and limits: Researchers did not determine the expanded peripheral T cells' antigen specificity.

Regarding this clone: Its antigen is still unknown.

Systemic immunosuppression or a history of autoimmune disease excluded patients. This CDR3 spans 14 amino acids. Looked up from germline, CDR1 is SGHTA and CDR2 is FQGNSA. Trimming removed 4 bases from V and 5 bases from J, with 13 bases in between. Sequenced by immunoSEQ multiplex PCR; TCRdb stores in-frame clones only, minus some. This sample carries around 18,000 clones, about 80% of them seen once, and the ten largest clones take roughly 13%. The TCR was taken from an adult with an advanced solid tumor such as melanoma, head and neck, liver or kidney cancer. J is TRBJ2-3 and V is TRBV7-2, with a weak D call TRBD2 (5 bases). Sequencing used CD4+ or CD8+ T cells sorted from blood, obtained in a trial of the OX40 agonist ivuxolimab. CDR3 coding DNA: TGTGCCAGCAGCTCCCCCGGGATCAGAGATACGCAGTATTTT. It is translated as CASSSPGIRDTQYF.